This paragraph reports one T cell receptor beta chain. No antigen is known for it. Per-base quality was not reported, and no clone a single base away is much larger than it. TCR beta CDR3 regions were sequenced from DNA using the immunoSEQ Assay. The study's own analysis went as follows. To compute T cell density, TCR beta template counts were normalized to usable DNA, which was estimated by amplifying housekeeping genes. The preseqR package was used to estimate richness by extrapolating to 400,000 templates for PBMC samples and to 120,000 templates for tissue samples. Clonality was taken to be one minus Pielou's evenness. Tissue-enriched TCRs were identified through differential abundance testing performed on productive amino-acid clonotypes, with a minimum total count of 5 and an alpha of 0.1. The Jaccard Index and the Morisita Overlap Index were used to measure repertoire overlap between compartments. GLIPH grouped TCR beta CDR3s together with public tetramer-defined viral CDR3s, and a viral motif had to include at least three viral sequences and also show V-gene enrichment. TCRdb re-hosts the immuneACCESS table, in-frame sequences only. Its copies lack some clones; in the studies checked, an unresolved V gene accounts for under half of them, and the cause for the rest is not known. That table furnishes V, J and clone size, whereas the DNA furnished D and trimming. The sample table records about 41,000 clones; roughly 90% of these occur just once. The biggest ten clones account for 2.6% of the sample.

These data originate in a study of T cells in localized non-small cell lung cancer (dated by TCRdb to 2020 to 2022). About the full investigation: The study examined T cell repertoires in 200 to 250 patients with early-stage NSCLC and compared tumors with uninvolved tumor-adjacent lungs. The mean age of the NSCLC patients was just over 65 years, with approximately 130 men and around 99 women. The cohort consisted of approximately 220 treatment-naive NSCLC patients whose localized lung tumors had been resected.

Including the terminal cysteine and phenylalanine, the CDR3 comprises 14 residues. The CDR3 DNA has 42 bases and is translated from base 1. For CDR1 and CDR2, the germline V gene (reference sequence) lists LNHDA and SQIVND. V drops 3 bases and J drops 4 bases, leaving 11 bases in between. At diagnosis, tumor, uninvolved tumor-adjacent lung and peripheral blood were collected and then preserved as a mix of FFPE and fresh-frozen material. For TCR repertoire profiling, blood samples were analyzed in the form of peripheral blood mononuclear cells. Overall study results and their limits: A median of around 57 of the top 100 tumor clones turned up in the paired uninvolved adjacent lung, and some 27 of those clones also ranked among the top 100 of that same adjacent lung. Since the design was exploratory, TCR variables were selected using unadjusted p-values with no false-discovery rate correction. Uninvolved tumor-adjacent lung showed the highest T cell clonality, higher than tumor, which suggests more focused antigenic responses in the adjacent lung. Multi-region tumor sequencing was not performed, so intratumor heterogeneity could not be excluded. Longer overall survival was associated with higher blood T cell density, whereas shorter survival was associated with higher adjacent-lung clonality.

The source was peripheral blood, collected before any cancer treatment. The sequence joins TRBV19 to TRBJ2-3, with no reliable assignment of the D segment. This clonotype originated in a female donor of 60 years or more with stage I squamous cell lung carcinoma. The CDR3 region reads CASSILSSADTQYF. The bases read TGTGCCAGTAGTATCCTCTCGAGCGCAGATACGCAGTATTTT. Where the CDR3 stops, the reference TRBV19 and TRBJ2-3 genes take over; the full variable domain is DGGITQSPKYLFRKEGQNVTLSCEQNLNHDAMYWYRQDPGQGLRLIYYSQIVNDFQKGDIAEGYSVSREKKESFPLTVTSAQKNPTAFYLCASSILSSADTQYFGPGTRLTVL.